This TCR beta chain came from a study of PD-1 blockade in mismatch repair-deficient tumors. On the study more broadly: Patients had more than ten mismatch repair-deficient cancer types, all previously treated and progressing.

CDR3 length equals 13 residues. Trimming cost V 0 bases and J 3 bases, with 8 bases left between them. In germline, CDR1 is GTSNPN, CDR2 SVGIG (reference sequence). Study-level results: After pembrolizumab, tumor-resident clones rose rapidly, then generally contracted before radiologic responses.

The data were produced by immunoSEQ multiplex PCR, yet TCRdb's version contains in-frame clones alone and is incomplete. Of about 79,000 clones listed, 65% to 85% are singletons. PCR or immunohistochemistry showed mismatch repair deficiency in every enrolled patient. The TCR-sequenced patients were three responders to pembrolizumab. This clone was picked up one time. Its antigen is currently unknown. This chain links TRBV30 with TRBJ2-5; unclear D gene. This sequence was found in an adult with mismatch repair-deficient cancer. Here the sequenced sample was peripheral blood, taken 44 weeks after starting pembrolizumab. The CDR3 here is CAWSVHLKETQYF. The DNA for the CDR3 is TGTGCCTGGAGTGTACATTTAAAAGAGACCCAGTACTTC.